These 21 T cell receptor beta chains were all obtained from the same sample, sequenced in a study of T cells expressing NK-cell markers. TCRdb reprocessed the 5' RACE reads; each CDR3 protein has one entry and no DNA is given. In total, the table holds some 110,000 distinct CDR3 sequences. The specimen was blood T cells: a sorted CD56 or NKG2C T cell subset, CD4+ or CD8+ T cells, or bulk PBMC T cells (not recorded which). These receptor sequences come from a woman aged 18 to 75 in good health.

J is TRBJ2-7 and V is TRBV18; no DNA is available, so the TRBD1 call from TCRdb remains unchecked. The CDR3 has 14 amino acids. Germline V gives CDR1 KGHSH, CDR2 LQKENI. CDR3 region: CASWPGESSYEQYF.

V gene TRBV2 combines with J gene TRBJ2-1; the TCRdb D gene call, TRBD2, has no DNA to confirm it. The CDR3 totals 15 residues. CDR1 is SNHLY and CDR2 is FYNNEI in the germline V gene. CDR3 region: CARSLTSGNHNEQFF.

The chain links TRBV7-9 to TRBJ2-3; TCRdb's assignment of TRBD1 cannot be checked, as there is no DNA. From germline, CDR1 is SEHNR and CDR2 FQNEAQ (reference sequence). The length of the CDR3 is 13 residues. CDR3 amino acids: CASSGRQADTQYF.

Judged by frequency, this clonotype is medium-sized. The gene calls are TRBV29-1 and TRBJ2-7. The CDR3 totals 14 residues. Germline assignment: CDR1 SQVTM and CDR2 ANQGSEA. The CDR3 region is CSVGSAGSSYEQYF.

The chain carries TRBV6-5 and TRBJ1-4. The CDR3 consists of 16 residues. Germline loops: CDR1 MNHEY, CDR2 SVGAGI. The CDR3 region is CASSYDLGGANEKLFF.

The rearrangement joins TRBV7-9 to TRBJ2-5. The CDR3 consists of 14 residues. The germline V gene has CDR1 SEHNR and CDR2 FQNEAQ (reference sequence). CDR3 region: CASSLVASQETQYF.

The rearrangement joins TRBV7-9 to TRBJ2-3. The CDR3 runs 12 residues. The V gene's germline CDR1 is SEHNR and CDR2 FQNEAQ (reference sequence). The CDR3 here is CASITGIDTQYF. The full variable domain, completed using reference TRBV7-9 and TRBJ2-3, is DTGVSQNPRHKITKRGQNVTFRCDPISEHNRLYWYRQTLGQGPEFLTYFQNEAQLEKSRLLSDRFSAERPKGSFSTLEIQRTEQGDSAMYLCASITGIDTQYFGPGTRLTVL.

CDR3 residues: CASSAAGGPPNYGYTF. V and J are TRBV5-5 and TRBJ1-2. Per the germline V gene, CDR1 is SGHKS and CDR2 is YYEKEE (reference sequence). CDR3 length equals 16 residues.

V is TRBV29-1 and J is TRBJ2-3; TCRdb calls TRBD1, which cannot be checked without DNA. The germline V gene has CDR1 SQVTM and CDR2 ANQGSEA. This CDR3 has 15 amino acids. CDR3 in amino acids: CSADPQGQSTDTQYF.

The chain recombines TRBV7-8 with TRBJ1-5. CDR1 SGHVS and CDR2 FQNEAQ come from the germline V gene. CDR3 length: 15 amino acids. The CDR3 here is CASSLRQGPNQPQHF.

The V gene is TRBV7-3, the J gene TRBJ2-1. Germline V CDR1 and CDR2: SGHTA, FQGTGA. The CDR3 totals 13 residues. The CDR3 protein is CASTLSPYNEQFF.

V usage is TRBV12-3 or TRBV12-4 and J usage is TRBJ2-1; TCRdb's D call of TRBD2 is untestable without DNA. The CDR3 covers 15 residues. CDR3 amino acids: CASSFGGSTGIWQFF.

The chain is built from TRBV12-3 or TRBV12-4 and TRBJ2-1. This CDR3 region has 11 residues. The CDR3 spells CASSLNNEQFF.

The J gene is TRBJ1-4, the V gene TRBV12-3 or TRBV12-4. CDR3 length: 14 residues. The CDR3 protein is CASSLTGLNEKLFF.

CDR3: CASSSRQGAYEQFF. The chain carries TRBV11-3 and TRBJ2-1; lacking DNA, the TRBD1 call made by TCRdb goes unchecked. The CDR3 contains 14 residues. The germline gives CDR1 SGHNT, CDR2 YENEEA.

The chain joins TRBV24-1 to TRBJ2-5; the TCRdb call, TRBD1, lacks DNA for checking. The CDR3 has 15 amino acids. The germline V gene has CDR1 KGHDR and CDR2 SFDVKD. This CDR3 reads CATSDAGGSPETQYF.

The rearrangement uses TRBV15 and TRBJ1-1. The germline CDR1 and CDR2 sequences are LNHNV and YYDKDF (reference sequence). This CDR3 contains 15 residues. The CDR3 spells CATSRAHGLNTEAFF.

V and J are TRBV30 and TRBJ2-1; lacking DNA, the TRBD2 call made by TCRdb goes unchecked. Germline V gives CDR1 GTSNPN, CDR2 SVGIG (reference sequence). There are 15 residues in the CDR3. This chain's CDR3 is CAWSTTSGTYNEQFF.

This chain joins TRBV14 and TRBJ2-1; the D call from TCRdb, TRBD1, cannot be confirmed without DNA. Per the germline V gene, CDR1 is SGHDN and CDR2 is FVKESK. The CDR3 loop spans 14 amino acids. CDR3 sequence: CASSLWTGGNEQFF.

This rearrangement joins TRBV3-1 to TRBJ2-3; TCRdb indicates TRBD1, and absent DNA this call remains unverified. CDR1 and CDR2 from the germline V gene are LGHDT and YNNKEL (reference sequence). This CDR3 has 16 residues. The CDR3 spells CASSLPFPGEVDTQYF.

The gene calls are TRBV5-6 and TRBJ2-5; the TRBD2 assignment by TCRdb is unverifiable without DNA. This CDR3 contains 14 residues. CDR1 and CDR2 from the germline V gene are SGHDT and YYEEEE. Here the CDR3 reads CASSFDSGGETQYF.